The 11 T cell receptor beta chains listed next were all sequenced from one sample in a study of cytomegalovirus exposure and HLA in healthy donors. The PCR employed 60 Vbeta primers together with 13 Jbeta primers. Some clones are missing from TCRdb's copy, which holds only in-frame ones; the method was immunoSEQ multiplex PCR. The sample lists around 200,000 clones; around 80% were seen once. Sequencing was carried out using PBMCs. Receptors originate from a man aged 35 to 55 in good health and CMV-seropositive.

This chain joins TRBV10-3 and TRBJ2-1; D remains ambiguous. Trimming stripped 6 bases from V and 2 bases from J, with 8 bases between. Germline V gives CDR1 ENHRY, CDR2 SYGVKD. CDR3 length equals 13 residues. CDR3 DNA sequence: TGTGCCATCAGGAGCGAGGCCTACAATGAGCAGTTCTTC. Amino acid sequence: CAIRSEAYNEQFF.

This clone has more than one count but fewer than ten. The chain combines TRBV19 with TRBJ2-1; TRBD2 aligns across 7 bases. V was pared by 5 bases and J by 0 bases, with 10 bases of the junction left unmatched. Germline assignment: CDR1 LNHDA and CDR2 SQIVND (reference sequence). The CDR3 has 17 amino acids. The CDR3 DNA sequence: TGTGCCAGTAGTCGGCTAGCGGACCGGAGCTCCTACAATGAGCAGTTCTTC. Residues: CASSRLADRSSYNEQFF.

This clone has more than one count but fewer than ten. The chain recombines TRBV7-9 with TRBJ2-3; D is uncertain. This CDR3 spans 13 amino acids. CDR1 and CDR2 (germline): SEHNR, FQNEAQ (reference sequence). V was pared by 0 bases and J by 4 bases, with 5 bases between. CDR3 DNA: TGTGCCAGCAGCTTAGCGTTCGCAGATACGCAGTATTTT. Translated, it gives CASSLAFADTQYF.

The chain employs TRBV6-4 and TRBJ2-1; TRBD2 agrees at 12 bases. Germline CDR1 MRHNA, CDR2 SNTAGT. The CDR3 spans 14 residues. The V and J ends lost 2 bases and 7 bases, in that order; junction bases with no gene match: 0. CDR3 DNA sequence: TGTGCCAGCAGTGACGGGACTAGCGGGAATGAGCAGTTCTTC. Amino acid sequence: CASSDGTSGNEQFF.

The J gene is TRBJ1-4, the V gene TRBV18; D is uncertain. Germline assignment: CDR1 KGHSH and CDR2 LQKENI. Trimming stripped 3 bases from V and 4 bases from J, with 9 bases between. The CDR3 is made up of 14 amino acids. The CDR3 is CASSPGSSNEKLFF. Here the CDR3 DNA reads TGTGCCAGCTCACCGGGCTCGAGTAATGAAAAACTGTTTTTT. Variable domain in full (rest from reference TRBV18 and TRBJ1-4): NAGVMQNPRHLVRRRGQEARLRCSPMKGHSHVYWYRQLPEEGLKFMVYLQKENIIDESGMPKERFSAEFPKEGPSILRIQQVVRGDSAAYFCASSPGSSNEKLFFGSGTQLSVL.

This clone was seen only a few times. The V and J genes are TRBV4-1 and TRBJ2-1; 13 bases fit TRBD2. J was trimmed by 0 bases and V by 0 bases; bases with no gene match: 2. CDR1 is MGHRA, CDR2 YSYEKL, per germline. This CDR3 has 18 residues. The CDR3 reads CASSQETSGRPSYNEQFF. In DNA form, the CDR3 reads TGCGCCAGCAGCCAAGAGACTAGCGGGAGGCCCTCCTACAATGAGCAGTTCTTC.

The chain uses TRBV14 and TRBJ1-2; TRBD1 aligns across 9 bases. Germline lookup yields CDR1 SGHDN and CDR2 FVKESK. V shed 1 base and J 8 bases; nucleotides not matched to a gene: 5. The CDR3 length is 14 residues. CDR3 residues: CASSQARTGEGYTF. CDR3 sequence (DNA): TGTGCCAGCAGCCAAGCCCGGACAGGGGAAGGCTACACCTTC.

V and J are TRBV19 and TRBJ2-7; TRBD2 agrees at 8 bases. The CDR3 loop spans 13 amino acids. Unmatched junction bases numbered 3, after V lost 6 bases and J lost 2 bases. CDR1 and CDR2 (germline): LNHDA, SQIVND (reference sequence). CDR3 residues: CASSRTSTYEQYF. CDR3 sequence (DNA): TGTGCCAGTAGCAGGACTAGCACCTACGAGCAGTACTTC.

In this sample, this clone turned up once. The chain recombines TRBV13 with TRBJ2-1; TRBD2 matches at 7 bases. In germline, CDR1 is PRHDT, CDR2 FYEKMQ (reference sequence). The CDR3 covers 15 residues. The V gene end was trimmed by 5 bases and the J gene end by 3 bases; junction bases not matched to a gene: 7. In DNA, the CDR3 is TGTGCCAGCAGCCCCGGACTAGTAGGCTACAATGAGCAGTTCTTC. Protein: CASSPGLVGYNEQFF.

This chain uses TRBV10-2 with TRBJ2-7, with 12 nucleotides matching TRBD2. The CDR3 has 16 residues. With V trimmed by 4 bases and J by 3 bases, 7 bases remained unmatched. Per germline, CDR1 WSHSY and CDR2 SAAADI. Here the CDR3 reads CASSASGRAGVYEQYF. CDR3 DNA sequence: TGCGCCAGCAGTGCTAGCGGGAGGGCCGGGGTCTACGAGCAGTACTTC.

This chain connects TRBV6-5 to TRBJ2-1; D is perhaps TRBD2 (6 bases). CDR1 is MNHEY, CDR2 SVGAGI, per germline. This CDR3 is 12 amino acids long. Trimming shortened V by 2 bases and J by 10 bases, and 9 bases separated the two germline ends. For the CDR3, the DNA is TGTGCCAGCAGTTACCGGGGGTACGAGCAGTTCTTC. Its protein is CASSYRGYEQFF.